The 18 T cell receptor beta chains given below trace back to one sample, sequenced in a study of CD8+ T cells in alopecia areata. Extraction of RNA preceded its reverse transcription into cDNA, which served as the sequencing template. The assay was immunoSEQ multiplex PCR, and TCRdb's table has in-frame clones only and misses some. The table has 65,000 to 90,000 clones, 51% seen once; the top ten hold 5.7%. Sequences were obtained from NKG2D-high CD8+ T cells sorted from blood. The source of these receptors is a human donor with alopecia areata.

In its sample, this clone was seen a few times. The chain links TRBV14 to TRBJ2-5; D possibly corresponds to TRBD2 (6 bases). V was shortened by 2 bases and J by 4 bases, with 11 bases between the two germline ends. Germline assignment: CDR1 SGHDN and CDR2 FVKESK. The CDR3 covers 14 residues. The CDR3 spells CASSQKGGGETQYF. As DNA, the CDR3 is TGTGCCAGCAGCCAAAAGGGAGGCGGAGAGACCCAGTACTTC.

The chain links TRBV7-2 to TRBJ2-5; D might be TRBD1 (5 bases). The CDR3 runs 17 residues. V shed 1 base and J shed 0 bases, with 15 bases lying between them. Germline CDR1 reads SGHTA; CDR2 reads FQGNSA. CDR3 loop: CASSLVGAELYQETQYF. CDR3 bases: TGTGCCAGCAGCTTAGTAGGGGCAGAATTGTACCAAGAGACCCAGTACTTC.

The V and J genes are TRBV9 and TRBJ2-1; 11 positions agree with TRBD2. The CDR3 is made up of 18 amino acids. V was pared by 7 bases and J by 0 bases, with 12 bases of the junction left unmatched. Germline V gene data show CDR1 as SGDLS and CDR2 as YYNGEE. The CDR3 spells CASGDGTSGPSSYNEQFF. CDR3 coding DNA: TGTGCCAGCGGCGACGGGACTAGCGGTCCTAGCTCCTACAATGAGCAGTTCTTC.

The J gene is TRBJ2-7, the V gene TRBV28; D is uncertain. The CDR3 contains 13 residues. CDR1 MDHEN and CDR2 SYDVKM come from the germline V gene. The V and J ends lost 5 bases and 4 bases respectively, with 12 bases between them. CDR3 coding DNA: TGTGCCAGCAGTAGTAGGGTCCTTTACGAGCAGTACTTC. Its translation: CASSSRVLYEQYF.

This chain connects TRBV7-9 to TRBJ1-2, with D perhaps TRBD1 (6 bases). The CDR3 spans 13 residues. Trimming shortened V by 5 bases and J by 4 bases, and 11 bases separated the two germline ends. Germline V gene data show CDR1 as SEHNR and CDR2 as FQNEAQ (reference sequence). The CDR3 DNA is TGTGCCAGCAGCCCGGACAGTCCCTATGGCTACACCTTC. Translating it yields CASSPDSPYGYTF. Drawing the rest from reference TRBV7-9 and TRBJ1-2, the complete variable domain is DTGVSQNPRHKITKRGQNVTFRCDPISEHNRLYWYRQTLGQGPEFLTYFQNEAQLEKSRLLSDRFSAERPKGSFSTLEIQRTEQGDSAMYLCASSPDSPYGYTFGSGTRLTVV.

This chain connects TRBV27 to TRBJ2-3, with 16 bases identical to TRBD2. The CDR3 consists of 18 residues. V lost 3 bases, J lost 4 bases, and 7 bases stayed unmatched. The germline V gene encodes CDR1 MNHEY and CDR2 SMNVEV (reference sequence). The CDR3 region has the DNA TGTGCCAGCAGTTTCCCGGGACTAGCGGGAGGGCCAGCAGATACGCAGTATTTT. It encodes CASSFPGLAGGPADTQYF.

The CDR3 DNA reads TGCGCCAGCAGCTTGAGTTCGGGACACCACCACCAGTATTTT. This codes for CASSLSSGHHHQYF. This chain links TRBV5-1 with TRBJ2-3, with a weak D call TRBD1 (6 bases). Germline V gene sequence: CDR1 SGHRS, CDR2 YFSETQ. The length of the CDR3 is 14 residues. V lost 1 base and J lost 12, with 18 bases in between.

The chain links TRBV7-9 to TRBJ1-6, with D hard to call. The CDR3 runs to 16 residues. Trimming left V 1 base short and J 5 bases short, with 12 bases between. In germline, CDR1 is SEHNR, CDR2 FQNEAQ (reference sequence). In nucleotides, the CDR3 is TGTGCCAGCAGCTTAGTAGGCCGTTCCGATAATTCACCCCTCCACTTT. This translates into CASSLVGRSDNSPLHF.

V gene TRBV27 combines with J gene TRBJ2-2; D gene unclear. Germline V gene data show CDR1 as MNHEY and CDR2 as SMNVEV (reference sequence). The CDR3 has 12 residues. V was pared by 6 bases and J by 5 bases, with 7 bases between. CDR3 nucleotide sequence: TGTGCCAGCAGATGGGGTACCGGGGAGCTGTTTTTT. As protein: CASRWGTGELFF.

The chain joins TRBV5-1 to TRBJ2-1, with 7 positions matching TRBD2. Germline CDR1 is SGHRS and CDR2 is YFSETQ. V dropped 0 bases and J dropped 9; count of bases not matched to a gene: 3. This CDR3 spans 13 amino acids. For the CDR3, the DNA is TGCGCCAGCAGCTTGGCCCCGGGGGGTGAGCAGTTCTTC. Its protein is CASSLAPGGEQFF. The full variable domain, completed using reference TRBV5-1 and TRBJ2-1, is KAGVTQTPRYLIKTRGQQVTLSCSPISGHRSVSWYQQTPGQGLQFLFEYFSETQRNKGNFPGRFSGRQFSNSRSEMNVSTLELGDSALYLCASSLAPGGEQFFGPGTRLTVL.

The V gene is TRBV4-1, the J gene TRBJ2-2, with TRBD2 matching 9 bases. CDR1 MGHRA and CDR2 YSYEKL come from the germline V gene. Trimming at V came to 4 bases and at J to 8 bases, leaving 20 bases not matched to a gene. This CDR3 contains 19 residues. The CDR3 DNA is TGCGCCAGCAGCCCTCCTAGCGGGGTAGCCGGCGAACTTGGAGGGGAGCTGTTTTTT. This translates into CASSPPSGVAGELGGELFF.

The chain employs TRBV9 and TRBJ1-1; D not certain. Germline CDR1 is SGDLS and CDR2 is YYNGEE. The CDR3 sequence is 13 residues long. Trimming left V 4 bases short and J 10 bases short, with 17 bases between. Here the CDR3 reads CASSSRPRQRAFF. The CDR3 DNA follows: TGTGCCAGCAGCTCCAGACCGCGACAACGAGCTTTCTTT.

The chain couples TRBV13 to TRBJ2-1; D is perhaps TRBD2 (5 bases). Trimming cost V 0 bases and J 8 bases, with 17 bases left between them. Germline V gene lookup returns CDR1 PRHDT and CDR2 FYEKMQ (reference sequence). The CDR3 runs to 16 residues. As DNA, the CDR3 is TGTGCCAGCAGCTTAGGAGCGGCAGGAAAAGGCGATGAGCAGTTCTTC. It yields the protein CASSLGAAGKGDEQFF.

This clone was picked up a small number of times. This chain links TRBV19 with TRBJ2-1; TRBD2 matches at 9 bases. Germline lookup yields CDR1 LNHDA and CDR2 SQIVND (reference sequence). The CDR3 sequence is 14 residues long. Trimming cost V 4 bases and J 8 bases; bases outside gene matches: 6. The CDR3 bases are TGTGCCAGTAGTACACAGCGGGGGGTGGATGAGCAGTTCTTC. Translating gives CASSTQRGVDEQFF.

This clone has more than one count but fewer than ten. V and J are TRBV29-1 and TRBJ2-2; D not resolved. V was clipped by 3 bases and J by 1 base, with 3 bases between them. CDR3 length: 12 amino acids. Looked up from germline, CDR1 is SQVTM and CDR2 is ANQGSEA. The CDR3 spells CSVERNTGELFF. The CDR3 nucleotides are TGCAGCGTTGAGAGGAACACCGGGGAGCTGTTTTTT.

V usage is TRBV30 and J usage is TRBJ2-1; D is tentatively TRBD1 or TRBD2 (5 bases each). The CDR3 runs 12 residues. CDR1 is GTSNPN and CDR2 is SVGIG in the germline V gene (reference sequence). The V end lost 0 bases, the J end lost 10 bases, and 10 bases lay between the germline ends. The CDR3 sequence: CAWSVEGFEQFF. CDR3 DNA: TGTGCCTGGAGTGTAGAGGGGTTCGAGCAGTTCTTC.

This chain connects TRBV11-2 to TRBJ2-1; D unclear. Trimming left V 1 base short and J 6 bases short, with 10 bases between. This CDR3 comprises 14 residues. The V gene's germline CDR1 is SGHAT and CDR2 FQNNGV. CDR3 amino acids: CASSLVGRANEQFF. In DNA, the CDR3 is TGTGCCAGCAGCTTAGTTGGTCGGGCCAATGAGCAGTTCTTC.

The gene calls are TRBV5-4 and TRBJ1-2; no reliable D call. V was shortened by 0 bases and J by 6 bases, with 9 bases between the two germline ends. Looked up from germline, CDR1 is SGHNT and CDR2 is YYREEE (reference sequence). The CDR3 spans 13 residues. The CDR3 DNA follows: TGTGCCAGCAGCTTGGTAGGCAGTCATGGCTACACCTTC. Translating it yields CASSLVGSHGYTF.